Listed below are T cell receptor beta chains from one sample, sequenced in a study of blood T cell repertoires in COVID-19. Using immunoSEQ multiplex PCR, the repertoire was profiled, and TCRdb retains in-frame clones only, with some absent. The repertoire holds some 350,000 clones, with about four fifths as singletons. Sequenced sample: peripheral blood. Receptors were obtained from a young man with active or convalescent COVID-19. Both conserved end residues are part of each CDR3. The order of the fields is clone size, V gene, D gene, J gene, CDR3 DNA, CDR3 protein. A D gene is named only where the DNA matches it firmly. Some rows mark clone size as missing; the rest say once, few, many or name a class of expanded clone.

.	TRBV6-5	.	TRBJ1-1	TGTGCCAGCAGTTACTCCCAGGGAGGCTTACTGGGAGCTTTCTTT	CASSYSQGGLLGAFF
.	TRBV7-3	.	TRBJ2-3	TGTGCCAGCAGCGTCCAGGGAGGGGGGACAGATACGCAGTATTTT	CASSVQGGGTDTQYF
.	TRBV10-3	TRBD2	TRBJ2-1	TGTGCCATCAGTGAGTTGGGACTAGCGGGAGAGACGAGCTCCTACAATGAGCAGTTCTTC	CAISELGLAGETSSYNEQFF
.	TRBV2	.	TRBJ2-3	TGTGCCAGCAGTGAAGTGACTCACACAGATACGCAGTATTTT	CASSEVTHTDTQYF
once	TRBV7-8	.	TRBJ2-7	TGTGCCAGCAGCTTTGACAGGGACTTCTACGAGCAGTACTTC	CASSFDRDFYEQYF
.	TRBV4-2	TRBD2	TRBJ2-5	TGTGCCAGCAGCCAAGTTCCAAGCGGGGGCCGTCAAGAGACCCAGTACTTC	CASSQVPSGGRQETQYF
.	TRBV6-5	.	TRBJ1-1	TGTGCCAGCAGTTCTGTGAACACTGAAGCTTTCTTT	CASSSVNTEAFF
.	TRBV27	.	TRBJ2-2	TGTGCCAGCAGTTCTAACAGTGCCGGGGAGCTGTTTTTT	CASSSNSAGELFF
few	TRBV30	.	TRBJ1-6	TGTGCCTGGAGGGTCGGCAGCGCCAATACCCCCCTCCACTTT	CAWRVGSANTPLHF
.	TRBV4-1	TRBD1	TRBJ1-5	TGCGCCAGCAGCCATGAGAAAGGGAAGGGGGCTGGCAATCAGCCCCAGCATTTT	CASSHEKGKGAGNQPQHF
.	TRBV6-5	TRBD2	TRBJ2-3	TGTGCCAGCCGTCTAGCGGGAGGAGATACGCAGTATTTT	CASRLAGGDTQYF
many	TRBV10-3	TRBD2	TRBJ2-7	TGTGCCATCAGTGAAAGCCTAGCGGGAATCTCCTCCTACGAGCAGTACTTC	CAISESLAGISSYEQYF
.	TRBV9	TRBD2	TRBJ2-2	TGTGCCAGCAGCCTTCTGGGGAGCGGGGGGCCGAACACCGGGGAGCTGTTTTTT	CASSLLGSGGPNTGELFF
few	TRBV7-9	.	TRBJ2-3	TGTGCCAGCAGCTTCGGGGGAGATACGCAGTATTTT	CASSFGGDTQYF
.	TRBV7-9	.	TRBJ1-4	TGTGCCAGCAGCTCCACGAGGGCCTTTAATGAAAAACTGTTTTTT	CASSSTRAFNEKLFF
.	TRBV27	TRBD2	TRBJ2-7	TGTGCCAGCAGTTTATGGCCTAGCGGGTCCTACGAGCAGTACTTC	CASSLWPSGSYEQYF